This T cell receptor beta chain was identified during a study of T-cell reconstitution after alpha-beta-depleted transplantation in children. CDR3 size: 13 residues. Germline CDR1 MNHNY, CDR2 SVGAGI (reference sequence). V lost 8 bases to trimming and J lost 9 bases; unmatched junction nucleotides: 10. TCRbeta library construction was performed incorporating unique molecular identifiers. Via MiXCR, TCRdb re-called the PCR reads, giving one row per CDR3 protein. The table has 200,000 to 300,000 distinct CDR3 sequences, around 12% seen once. This TCR was recovered from a human donor who donated a stem cell graft to a child with acute lymphoblastic leukemia. Material: PBMCs from the stem cell graft donor, obtained from the stem cell graft. V gene TRBV6-6 combines with J gene TRBJ1-5, with 7 bases that match TRBD1. The DNA of the CDR3 is TGTGCCAGCCTCGGTCCAGGGGGTTCGCCCCAGCATTTT. It translates to CASLGPGGSPQHF.